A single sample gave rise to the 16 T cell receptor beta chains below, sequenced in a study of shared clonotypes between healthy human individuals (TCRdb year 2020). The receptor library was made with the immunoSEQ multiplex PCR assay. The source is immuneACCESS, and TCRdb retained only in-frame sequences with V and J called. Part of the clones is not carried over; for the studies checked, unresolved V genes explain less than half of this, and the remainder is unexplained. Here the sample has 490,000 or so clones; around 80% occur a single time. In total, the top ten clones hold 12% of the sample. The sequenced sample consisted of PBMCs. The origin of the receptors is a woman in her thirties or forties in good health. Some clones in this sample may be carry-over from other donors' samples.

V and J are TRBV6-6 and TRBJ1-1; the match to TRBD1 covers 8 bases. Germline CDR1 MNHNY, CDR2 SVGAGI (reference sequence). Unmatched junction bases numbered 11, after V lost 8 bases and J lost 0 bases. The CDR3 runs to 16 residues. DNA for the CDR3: TGTGCCAGCTCTAAGGGTCGACAGGGGATGAACACTGAAGCTTTCTTT. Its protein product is CASSKGRQGMNTEAFF.

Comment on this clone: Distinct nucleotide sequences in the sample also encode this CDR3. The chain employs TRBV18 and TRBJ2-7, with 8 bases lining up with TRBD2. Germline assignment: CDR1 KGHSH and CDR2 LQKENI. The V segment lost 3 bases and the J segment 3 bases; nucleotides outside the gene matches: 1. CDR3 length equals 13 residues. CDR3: CASSPAGGYEQYF. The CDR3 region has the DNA TGTGCCAGCTCACCTGCGGGAGGCTACGAGCAGTACTTC.

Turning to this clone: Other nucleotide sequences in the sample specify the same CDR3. For the CDR3, the DNA is TGTGCCAGCAAACCCCCAGGGATTGATGGCTACACCTTC. It yields the protein CASKPPGIDGYTF. The J gene is TRBJ1-2, the V gene TRBV6-1, with D tentatively TRBD1 (5 bases). V lost 7 bases and J 6 bases, leaving 15 bases between the germline ends. The CDR3 sequence is 13 residues long. Germline CDR1 is MNHNS and CDR2 is SASEGT.

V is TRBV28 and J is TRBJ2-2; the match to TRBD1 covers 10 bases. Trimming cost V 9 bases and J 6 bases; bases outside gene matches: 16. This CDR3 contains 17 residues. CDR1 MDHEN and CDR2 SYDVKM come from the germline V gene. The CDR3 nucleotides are TGTGCCAGTCGGAAGCTTCCCGGGACAGGGGATTCCGGGGAGCTGTTTTTT. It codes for CASRKLPGTGDSGELFF.

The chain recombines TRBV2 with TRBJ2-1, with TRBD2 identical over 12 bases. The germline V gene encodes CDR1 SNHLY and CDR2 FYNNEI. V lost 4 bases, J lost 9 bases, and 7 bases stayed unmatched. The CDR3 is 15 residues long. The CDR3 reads CASSVTTSGRGEQFF. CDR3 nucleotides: TGTGCCAGCAGTGTAACGACTAGCGGGAGAGGTGAGCAGTTCTTC.

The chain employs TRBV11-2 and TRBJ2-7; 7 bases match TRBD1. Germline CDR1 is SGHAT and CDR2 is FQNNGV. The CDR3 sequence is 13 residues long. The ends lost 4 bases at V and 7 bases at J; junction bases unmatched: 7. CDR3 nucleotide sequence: TGTGCCAGCAGCTCCGACAGGGTGGGGGAGCAGTACTTC. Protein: CASSSDRVGEQYF. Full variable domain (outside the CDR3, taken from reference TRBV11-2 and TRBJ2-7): EAGVAQSPRYKIIEKRQSVAFWCNPISGHATLYWYQQILGQGPKLLIQFQNNGVVDDSQLPKDRFSAERLKGVDSTLKIQPAKLEDSAVYLCASSSDRVGEQYFGPGTRLTVT.

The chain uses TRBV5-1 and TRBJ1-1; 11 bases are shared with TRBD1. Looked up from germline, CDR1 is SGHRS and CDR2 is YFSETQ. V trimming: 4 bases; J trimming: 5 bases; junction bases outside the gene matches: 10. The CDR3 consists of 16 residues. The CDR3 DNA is TGCGCCAGCAGCCCCGGGACAGGGGGAGCGGGGACTGAAGCTTTCTTT. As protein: CASSPGTGGAGTEAFF.

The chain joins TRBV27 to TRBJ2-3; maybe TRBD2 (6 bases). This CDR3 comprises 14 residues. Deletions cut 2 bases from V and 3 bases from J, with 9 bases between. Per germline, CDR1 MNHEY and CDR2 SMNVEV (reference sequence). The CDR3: CASSLGLRTDTQYF. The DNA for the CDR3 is TGTGCCAGCAGTTTAGGACTACGGACAGATACGCAGTATTTT.

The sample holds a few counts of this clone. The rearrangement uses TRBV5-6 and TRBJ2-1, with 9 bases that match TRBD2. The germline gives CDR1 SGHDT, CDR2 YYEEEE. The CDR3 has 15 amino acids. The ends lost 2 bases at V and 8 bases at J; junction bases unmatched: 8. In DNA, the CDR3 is TGTGCCAGCAGCTTCATTAGCGGGAGAGGCTATGAGCAGTTCTTC. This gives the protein CASSFISGRGYEQFF. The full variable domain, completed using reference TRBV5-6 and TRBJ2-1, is DAGVTQSPTHLIKTRGQQVTLRCSPKSGHDTVSWYQQALGQGPQFIFQYYEEEERQRGNFPDRFSGHQFPNYSSELNVNALLLGDSALYLCASSFISGRGYEQFFGPGTRLTVL.

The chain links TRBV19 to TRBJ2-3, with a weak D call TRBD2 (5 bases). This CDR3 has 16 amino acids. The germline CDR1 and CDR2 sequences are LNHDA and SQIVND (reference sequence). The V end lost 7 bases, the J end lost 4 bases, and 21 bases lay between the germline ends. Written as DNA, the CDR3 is TGTGCCAGTACCCCCCTACGGGGTGGAAGCCCAGATACGCAGTATTTT. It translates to CASTPLRGGSPDTQYF.

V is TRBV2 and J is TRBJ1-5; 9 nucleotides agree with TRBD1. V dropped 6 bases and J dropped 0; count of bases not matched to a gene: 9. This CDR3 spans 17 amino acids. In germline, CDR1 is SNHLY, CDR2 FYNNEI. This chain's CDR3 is CASRGQGITNSNQPQHF. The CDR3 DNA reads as TGTGCCAGCAGGGGACAGGGAATTACCAATAGCAATCAGCCCCAGCATTTT.

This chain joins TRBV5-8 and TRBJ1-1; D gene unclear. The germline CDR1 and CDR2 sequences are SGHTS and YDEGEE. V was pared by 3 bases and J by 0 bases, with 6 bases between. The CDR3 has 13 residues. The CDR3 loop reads CASSSGLNTEAFF. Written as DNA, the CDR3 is TGTGCCAGCAGCTCCGGACTGAACACTGAAGCTTTCTTT.

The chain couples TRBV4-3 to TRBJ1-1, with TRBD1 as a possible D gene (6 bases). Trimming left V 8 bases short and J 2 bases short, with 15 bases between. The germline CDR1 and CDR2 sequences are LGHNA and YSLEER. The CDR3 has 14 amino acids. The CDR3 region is CASDLGTTNTEAFF. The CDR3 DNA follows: TGCGCCAGCGACCTCGGGACAACAAACACTGAAGCTTTCTTT.

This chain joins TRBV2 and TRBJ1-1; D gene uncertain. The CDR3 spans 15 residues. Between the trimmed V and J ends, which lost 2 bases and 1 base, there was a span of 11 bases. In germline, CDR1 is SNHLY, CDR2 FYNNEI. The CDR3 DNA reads TGTGCCAGCAGTGAACGGGCGTGGCAGAACACTGAAGCTTTCTTT. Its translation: CASSERAWQNTEAFF.

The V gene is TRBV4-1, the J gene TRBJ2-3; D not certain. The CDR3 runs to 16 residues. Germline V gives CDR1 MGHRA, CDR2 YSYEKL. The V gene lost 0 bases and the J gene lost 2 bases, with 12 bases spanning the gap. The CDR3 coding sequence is TGCGCCAGCAGCCAAGATCATAGGGTCCCCACAGATACGCAGTATTTT. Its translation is CASSQDHRVPTDTQYF.

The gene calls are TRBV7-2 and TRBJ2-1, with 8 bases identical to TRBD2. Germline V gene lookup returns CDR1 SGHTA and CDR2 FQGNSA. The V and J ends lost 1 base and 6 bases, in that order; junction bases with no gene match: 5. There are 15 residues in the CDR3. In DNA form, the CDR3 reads TGTGCCAGCAGCTTAGATTTCGGGGGGGTCAATGAGCAGTTCTTC. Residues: CASSLDFGGVNEQFF.